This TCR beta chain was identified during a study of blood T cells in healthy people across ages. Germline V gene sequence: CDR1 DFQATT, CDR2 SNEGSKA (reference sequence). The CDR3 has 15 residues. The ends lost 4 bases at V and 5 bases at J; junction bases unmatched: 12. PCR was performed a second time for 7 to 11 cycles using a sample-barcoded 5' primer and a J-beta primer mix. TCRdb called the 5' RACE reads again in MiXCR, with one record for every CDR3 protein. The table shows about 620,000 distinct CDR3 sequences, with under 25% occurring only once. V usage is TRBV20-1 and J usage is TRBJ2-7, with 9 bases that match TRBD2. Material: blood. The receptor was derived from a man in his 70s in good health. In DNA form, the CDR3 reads TGCAGTGCTACAACCGGGACTAGCTATATCGACGAGCAGTACTTC. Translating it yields CSATTGTSYIDEQYF.